These T cell receptor beta chains were read from a single sample in a study of T cells in tuberculosis. Profiled with immunoSEQ multiplex PCR; TCRdb holds only in-frame clones, not every one. The top ten clones hold 21% of a sample with about 58,000 clones, roughly 87% of them seen once. The source material was CD1b-GMM tetramer-negative cells sorted from PBMCs. The receptors were sampled from an adult woman with latent tuberculosis. Each CDR3 is given with its conserved first and last residue. A D gene is named only where the DNA matches it firmly. Expanded clones are given a class, and other clones once, few, many or no size at all.

d_call: TRBD2
clone_size: NA
j_call: TRBJ2-5
v_call: TRBV29-1
cdr3_nt: TGCAGCGCACCGACTAGCGGGGGTGAAGAGACCCAGTACTTC
cdr3_aa: CSAPTSGGEETQYF

d_call: TRBD2
clone_size: NA
j_call: TRBJ2-1
v_call: TRBV7-3
cdr3_nt: TGTGCCAGCAGCTCCCCTGGGGGACTAGCGGGACGTAGCTCCTACAATGAGCAGTTCTTC
cdr3_aa: CASSSPGGLAGRSSYNEQFF

d_call: NA
clone_size: NA
j_call: TRBJ1-2
v_call: TRBV7-8
cdr3_nt: TGTGACAGCAGCTCAACGGAGAGCTACACCTTC
cdr3_aa: CDSSSTESYTF

d_call: TRBD1
clone_size: NA
j_call: TRBJ2-7
v_call: TRBV5-4
cdr3_nt: TGTGCCAGCAGCTTGGACAGGGGAGCACGCGAGCAGTACTTC
cdr3_aa: CASSLDRGAREQYF

d_call: TRBD1
clone_size: NA
j_call: TRBJ1-5
v_call: TRBV13
cdr3_nt: TGTGCCAGCAGCTCCGCGACAGGGATTATGCATTTAGGTCAGCCCCAGCATTTT
cdr3_aa: CASSSATGIMHLGQPQHF

d_call: NA
clone_size: NA
j_call: TRBJ2-7
v_call: TRBV13
cdr3_nt: TGTGCCAGCAGCGTACAGGGATCTCGGATTCATTACGAGCAGTACTTC
cdr3_aa: CASSVQGSRIHYEQYF

d_call: NA
clone_size: NA
j_call: TRBJ2-5
v_call: TRBV4-3
cdr3_nt: TGCGCCAGCAGCCAAGATCAGATGGGCGAAGAGACCCAGTACTTC
cdr3_aa: CASSQDQMGEETQYF

d_call: TRBD1
clone_size: NA
j_call: TRBJ2-5
v_call: TRBV7-6
cdr3_nt: TGTGCCAGCATCCCACCCGGGACAGGCATTAACTTTGGCGAGACCCAGTACTTC
cdr3_aa: CASIPPGTGINFGETQYF

d_call: NA
clone_size: NA
j_call: TRBJ2-7
v_call: TRBV27
cdr3_nt: TGTGCCAGCAGTTCCCCCGGGACACCTTCCGAGCAGTACTTC
cdr3_aa: CASSSPGTPSEQYF

d_call: TRBD2
clone_size: NA
j_call: TRBJ2-1
v_call: TRBV5-6
cdr3_nt: TGTGCCAGCAGCTTAGCTAGCGGGAGCCCGGGGAATGAGCAGTTCTTC
cdr3_aa: CASSLASGSPGNEQFF

d_call: NA
clone_size: NA
j_call: TRBJ2-7
v_call: TRBV28
cdr3_nt: TGTGCCAGCACCCTAAGCGGAACCTACGAGCAGTACTTC
cdr3_aa: CASTLSGTYEQYF

d_call: TRBD2
clone_size: NA
j_call: TRBJ2-7
v_call: TRBV4-2
cdr3_nt: TGTGCCAGCAGCCAAGGGGCGGGCGGGAGGGGCGACGAGCAGTACTTC
cdr3_aa: CASSQGAGGRGDEQYF

d_call: NA
clone_size: NA
j_call: TRBJ2-2
v_call: TRBV5-1
cdr3_nt: TGCGCCAGCCGGGGGACGCAGGACACCGGGGAGCTGTTTTTT
cdr3_aa: CASRGTQDTGELFF

d_call: TRBD2
clone_size: once
j_call: TRBJ2-1
v_call: TRBV6-4
cdr3_nt: TGTGCCAGCAGCCCTCTAGCGGGGGGCATCAATGAGCAGTTCTTC
cdr3_aa: CASSPLAGGINEQFF

d_call: NA
clone_size: NA
j_call: TRBJ1-2
v_call: TRBV28
cdr3_nt: TGTGCCACCAAACTGGGACACACCTATGGCTACACCTTC
cdr3_aa: CATKLGHTYGYTF

d_call: NA
clone_size: NA
j_call: TRBJ2-7
v_call: TRBV18
cdr3_nt: TGTGCCAGCTCCCTGGACGGGGATGGCGAGCAGTACTTC
cdr3_aa: CASSLDGDGEQYF

d_call: TRBD2
clone_size: once
j_call: TRBJ2-7
v_call: TRBV11-2
cdr3_nt: TGTGCCAGCAGCTTAGATCCTAGCGGGGGCCTTTACGAGCAGTACTTC
cdr3_aa: CASSLDPSGGLYEQYF

d_call: TRBD2
clone_size: NA
j_call: TRBJ2-5
v_call: TRBV5-1
cdr3_nt: TGCGCCAGCAGCCGGCAAAACGGGGGGGAGACCCAGTACTTC
cdr3_aa: CASSRQNGGETQYF

d_call: NA
clone_size: NA
j_call: TRBJ2-1
v_call: TRBV19
cdr3_nt: TGTGCCAGTTTATCAGGAGCGGCGAGCTCCTACAATGAGCAGTTCTTC
cdr3_aa: CASLSGAASSYNEQFF

d_call: NA
clone_size: NA
j_call: TRBJ2-5
v_call: TRBV4-3
cdr3_nt: TGCGCCAGCAGCCAAGGTCGGGGAGAGACCCAGTACTTC
cdr3_aa: CASSQGRGETQYF

d_call: TRBD2
clone_size: NA
j_call: TRBJ2-1
v_call: TRBV6-5
cdr3_nt: TGTGCCAGCAGTTACTCTTGGGCTAGCGGGGGCAATGAGCAGTTCTTC
cdr3_aa: CASSYSWASGGNEQFF

d_call: NA
clone_size: NA
j_call: TRBJ2-3
v_call: TRBV4-1
cdr3_nt: TGCGCCAGCAGCCAAGATGTGGGTCGCGGGGTCCTCGATACGCAGTATTTT
cdr3_aa: CASSQDVGRGVLDTQYF

d_call: TRBD2
clone_size: NA
j_call: TRBJ2-3
v_call: TRBV4-3
cdr3_nt: TGCGCCAGCAGCCAACACCTGGGAGGGGAGGCCCTCCGCACAGATACGCAGTATTTT
cdr3_aa: CASSQHLGGEALRTDTQYF

d_call: NA
clone_size: NA
j_call: TRBJ1-2
v_call: TRBV7-2
cdr3_nt: TGTGCCAGCAGCCCACTTCCGGGACTCTTAGAGGTTAACTATGGCTACACCTTC
cdr3_aa: CASSPLPGLLEVNYGYTF

d_call: TRBD1
clone_size: few
j_call: TRBJ1-2
v_call: TRBV28
cdr3_nt: TGTGCCAGCAGACCAACAGGGGGGATTGGCTACACCTTC
cdr3_aa: CASRPTGGIGYTF

d_call: NA
clone_size: NA
j_call: TRBJ1-5
v_call: TRBV28
cdr3_nt: TGTGCCAGCAGTATGGGAGGGCAGCCCCAGCATTTT
cdr3_aa: CASSMGGQPQHF

d_call: TRBD1
clone_size: NA
j_call: TRBJ2-4
v_call: TRBV14
cdr3_nt: TGTGCCAGCAGCCACCGGGACAGGGAGGACATTCAGTACTTC
cdr3_aa: CASSHRDREDIQYF

d_call: NA
clone_size: NA
j_call: TRBJ2-7
v_call: TRBV9
cdr3_nt: TGTGCCAGCAGCGTAGATAGCCCACCAACCTACGAGCAGTACTTC
cdr3_aa: CASSVDSPPTYEQYF

d_call: NA
clone_size: NA
j_call: TRBJ1-2
v_call: TRBV7-9
cdr3_nt: TGTGCCAGCACCCGGGGGGGGGCCCCCTATGGCTACACCTTC
cdr3_aa: CASTRGGAPYGYTF

d_call: TRBD2
clone_size: NA
j_call: TRBJ2-7
v_call: TRBV6-6
cdr3_nt: TGTGCCAGCAGTTACGGGGCGGGAGGCTACGAGCAGTACTTC
cdr3_aa: CASSYGAGGYEQYF

d_call: TRBD2
clone_size: NA
j_call: TRBJ2-5
v_call: TRBV6-5
cdr3_nt: TGTGCCAGCAGTTACGAAGCGGGGGCACAAGAGACCCAGTACTTC
cdr3_aa: CASSYEAGAQETQYF

d_call: TRBD1
clone_size: NA
j_call: TRBJ1-2
v_call: TRBV11-3
cdr3_nt: TGTGCCAGCAGACCAGGGGGCGTCGACTATGGCTACACCTTC
cdr3_aa: CASRPGGVDYGYTF

d_call: NA
clone_size: NA
j_call: TRBJ2-3
v_call: TRBV5-6
cdr3_nt: TGTGCCAGCAGCTTGGTCGGGGCAGATACGCAGTATTTT
cdr3_aa: CASSLVGADTQYF

d_call: NA
clone_size: NA
j_call: TRBJ2-7
v_call: TRBV9
cdr3_nt: TGTGCCAGCAGCGTAGGGGCAGGGGGGCCCTACGAGCAGTACTTC
cdr3_aa: CASSVGAGGPYEQYF

d_call: TRBD1
clone_size: NA
j_call: TRBJ2-7
v_call: TRBV5-3
cdr3_nt: TGTGCCAGAAGAGAGGGGACAGGGGGACTCTACGAGCAGTACTTC
cdr3_aa: CARREGTGGLYEQYF

d_call: NA
clone_size: NA
j_call: TRBJ1-6
v_call: TRBV6-5
cdr3_nt: TGTGCCAGCAGTTACCGGGGGGGGCGGGATAATTCACCCCTCCACTTT
cdr3_aa: CASSYRGGRDNSPLHF

d_call: NA
clone_size: once
j_call: TRBJ1-2
v_call: TRBV4-3
cdr3_nt: TGCGCCAGCAGCCAAGCGGAGGGGTTTAGTGGCTACACCTTC
cdr3_aa: CASSQAEGFSGYTF

d_call: TRBD1
clone_size: once
j_call: TRBJ1-2
v_call: TRBV5-1
cdr3_nt: TGCGCCAGCAGCTCGGGACAGGGGGGAGGCTACACCTTC
cdr3_aa: CASSSGQGGGYTF

d_call: NA
clone_size: NA
j_call: TRBJ2-3
v_call: TRBV29-1
cdr3_nt: TGCAGCGTTGTCGGGGATAGCACAGATACGCAGTATTTT
cdr3_aa: CSVVGDSTDTQYF

d_call: TRBD2
clone_size: NA
j_call: TRBJ2-7
v_call: TRBV5-6
cdr3_nt: TGTGCCAGCAGCTTGGCAGCTAGCGGGGGGTACCCCTACGAGCAGTACTTC
cdr3_aa: CASSLAASGGYPYEQYF

d_call: TRBD1
clone_size: NA
j_call: TRBJ1-1
v_call: TRBV15
cdr3_nt: TGTGCCACCAGCAAGAGGACAGGCATGAACACTGAAGCTTTCTTT
cdr3_aa: CATSKRTGMNTEAFF

d_call: TRBD2
clone_size: NA
j_call: TRBJ2-3
v_call: TRBV5-6
cdr3_nt: TGTGCCAGCAGCTCGGGGACGGGAGGAGAAACGCAGTATTTT
cdr3_aa: CASSSGTGGETQYF

d_call: TRBD1
clone_size: NA
j_call: TRBJ2-1
v_call: TRBV7-3
cdr3_nt: TGTGCCAGCAGCTTCCGTCCGGGACAGGGGGGGGATGAGCAGTTCTTC
cdr3_aa: CASSFRPGQGGDEQFF

d_call: NA
clone_size: NA
j_call: TRBJ2-3
v_call: TRBV4-1
cdr3_nt: TGCGCCAGCAGCCAAGCGTTACTTCGAAAAAAAGGAGGGTCGATGAAGACAGATACGCAGTATTTT
cdr3_aa: CASSQALLRKKGGSMKTDTQYF

d_call: TRBD2
clone_size: NA
j_call: TRBJ2-3
v_call: TRBV4-3
cdr3_nt: TGCGCCAGCAGCCAAGATTGGCTAGCGGGAGGGCCGGGTGATACGCAGTATTTT
cdr3_aa: CASSQDWLAGGPGDTQYF

d_call: TRBD1
clone_size: NA
j_call: TRBJ2-7
v_call: TRBV6-1
cdr3_nt: TGTGCCACCAGACCGGGACAGGGGAGCTACGAGCAGTACTTC
cdr3_aa: CATRPGQGSYEQYF

d_call: TRBD2
clone_size: NA
j_call: TRBJ2-7
v_call: TRBV5-1
cdr3_nt: TGCGCCAGCAGCTTTGCCCCCTTGGCGGGGGAATCCCACGAGCAGTACTTC
cdr3_aa: CASSFAPLAGESHEQYF

d_call: NA
clone_size: NA
j_call: TRBJ1-5
v_call: TRBV4-3
cdr3_nt: TGCGCCAGCAGCCAAGACTGGGCAGATAATCAGCCCCAGCATTTT
cdr3_aa: CASSQDWADNQPQHF

d_call: NA
clone_size: NA
j_call: TRBJ2-3
v_call: TRBV29-1
cdr3_nt: TGCAGCGTTGGCCCTTCGGGTGGTACGCAGTATTTT
cdr3_aa: CSVGPSGGTQYF